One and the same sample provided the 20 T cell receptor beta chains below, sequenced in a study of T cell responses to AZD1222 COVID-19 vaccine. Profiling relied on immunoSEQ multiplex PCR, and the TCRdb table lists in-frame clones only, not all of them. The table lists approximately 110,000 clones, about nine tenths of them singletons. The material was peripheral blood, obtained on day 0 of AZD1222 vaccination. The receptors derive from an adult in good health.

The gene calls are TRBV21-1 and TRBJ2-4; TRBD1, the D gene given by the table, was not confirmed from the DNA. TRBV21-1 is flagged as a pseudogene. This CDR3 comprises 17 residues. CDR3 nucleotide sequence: TGTGCCAGCAGCAAAGTGAGGGCCAGGGGAGCCAAAAACATTCAGTACTTC. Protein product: CASSKVRARGAKNIQYF.

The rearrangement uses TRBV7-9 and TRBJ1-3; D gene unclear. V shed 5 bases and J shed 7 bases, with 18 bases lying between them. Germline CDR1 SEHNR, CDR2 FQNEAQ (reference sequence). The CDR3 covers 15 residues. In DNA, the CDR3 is TGTGCCAGCAGCGATACCGGGGTCCTAAGGAACACCATATATTTT. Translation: CASSDTGVLRNTIYF.

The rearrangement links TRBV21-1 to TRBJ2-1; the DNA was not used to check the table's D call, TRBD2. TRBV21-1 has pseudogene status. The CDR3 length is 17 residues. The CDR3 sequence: CASSSWTSGGNTNEQFF. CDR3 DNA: TGTGCCAGCAGCTCCTGGACTAGCGGGGGGAACACGAATGAGCAGTTCTTC.

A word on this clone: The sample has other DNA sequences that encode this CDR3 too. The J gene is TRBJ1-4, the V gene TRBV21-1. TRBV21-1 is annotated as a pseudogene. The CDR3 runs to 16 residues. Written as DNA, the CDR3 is TGTGCCAGTATAGTCCTTCAGCCGTGTACTAATGAAAAACTGTTTTTT. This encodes CASIVLQPCTNEKLFF.

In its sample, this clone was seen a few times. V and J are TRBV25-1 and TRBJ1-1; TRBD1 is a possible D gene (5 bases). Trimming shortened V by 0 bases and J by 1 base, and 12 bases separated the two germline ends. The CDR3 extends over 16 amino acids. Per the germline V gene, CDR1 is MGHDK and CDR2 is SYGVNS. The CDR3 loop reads CASSEYSGRGNTEAFF. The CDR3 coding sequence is TGTGCCAGCAGTGAATACTCCGGGAGGGGGAACACTGAAGCTTTCTTT.

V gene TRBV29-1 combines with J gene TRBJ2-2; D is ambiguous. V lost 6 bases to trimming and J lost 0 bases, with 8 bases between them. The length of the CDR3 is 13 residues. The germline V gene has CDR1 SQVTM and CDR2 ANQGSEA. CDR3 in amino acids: CSVRRSNTGELFF. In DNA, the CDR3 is TGCAGCGTGAGGCGATCGAACACCGGGGAGCTGTTTTTT.

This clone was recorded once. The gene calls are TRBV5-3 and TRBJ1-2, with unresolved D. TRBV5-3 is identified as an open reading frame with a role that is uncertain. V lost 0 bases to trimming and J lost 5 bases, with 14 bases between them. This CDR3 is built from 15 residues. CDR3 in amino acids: CARSLAGSWKYGYTF. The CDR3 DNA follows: TGTGCCAGAAGCTTGGCCGGCTCATGGAAATATGGCTACACCTTC.

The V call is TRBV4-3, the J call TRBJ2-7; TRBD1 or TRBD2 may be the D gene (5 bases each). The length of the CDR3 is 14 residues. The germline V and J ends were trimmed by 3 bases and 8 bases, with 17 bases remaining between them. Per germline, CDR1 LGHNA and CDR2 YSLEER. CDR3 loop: CASSQGRATGQQYF. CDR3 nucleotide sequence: TGCGCCAGCAGCCAGGGCAGGGCGACGGGGCAGCAGTACTTC.

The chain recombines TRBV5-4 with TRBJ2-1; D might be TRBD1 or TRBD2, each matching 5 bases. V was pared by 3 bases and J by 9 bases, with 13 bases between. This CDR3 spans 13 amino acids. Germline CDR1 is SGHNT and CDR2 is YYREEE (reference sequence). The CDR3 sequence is CASSSKGTVEQFF. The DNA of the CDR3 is TGTGCCAGCAGCTCAAAAGGGACGGTTGAGCAGTTCTTC.

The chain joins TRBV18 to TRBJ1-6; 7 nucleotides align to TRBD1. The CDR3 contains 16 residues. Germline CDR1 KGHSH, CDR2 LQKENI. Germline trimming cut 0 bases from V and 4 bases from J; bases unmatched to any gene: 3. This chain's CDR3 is CASSPPTTGYNSPLHF. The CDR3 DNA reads TGTGCCAGCTCACCACCAACGACAGGGTATAATTCACCCCTCCACTTT.

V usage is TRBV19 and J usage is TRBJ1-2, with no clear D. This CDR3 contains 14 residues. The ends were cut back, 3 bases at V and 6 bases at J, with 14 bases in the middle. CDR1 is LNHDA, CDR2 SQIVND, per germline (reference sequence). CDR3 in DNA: TGTGCCAGTAGTATCTTGGGAGGAGAGGATGGCTACACCTTC. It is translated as CASSILGGEDGYTF.

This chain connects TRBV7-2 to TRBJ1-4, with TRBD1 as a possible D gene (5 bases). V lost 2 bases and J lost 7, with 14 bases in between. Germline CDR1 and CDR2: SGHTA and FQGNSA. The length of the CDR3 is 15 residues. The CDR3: CASSLWGGGGEKLFF. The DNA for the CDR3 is TGTGCCAGCAGCTTATGGGGCGGAGGAGGTGAAAAACTGTTTTTT.

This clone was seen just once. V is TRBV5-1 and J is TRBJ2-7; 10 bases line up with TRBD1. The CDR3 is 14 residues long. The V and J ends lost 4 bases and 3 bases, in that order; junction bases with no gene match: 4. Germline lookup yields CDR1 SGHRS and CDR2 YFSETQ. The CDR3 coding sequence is TGCGCCAGCAGCAGCCGGGACAGGGGCTACGAGCAGTACTTC. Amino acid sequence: CASSSRDRGYEQYF.

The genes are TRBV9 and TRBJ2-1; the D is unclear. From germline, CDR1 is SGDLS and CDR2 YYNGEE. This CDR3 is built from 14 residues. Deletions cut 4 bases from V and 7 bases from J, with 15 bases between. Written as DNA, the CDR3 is TGTGCCAGCAGCTCCAATGTGGGATATAATGAGCAGTTCTTC. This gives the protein CASSSNVGYNEQFF.

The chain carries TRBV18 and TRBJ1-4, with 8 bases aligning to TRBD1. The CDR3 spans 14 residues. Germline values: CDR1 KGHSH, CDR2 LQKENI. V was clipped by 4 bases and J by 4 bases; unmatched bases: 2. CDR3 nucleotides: TGTGCCAGCTCACGAGGACAGGGTAATGAAAAACTGTTTTTT. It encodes CASSRGQGNEKLFF.

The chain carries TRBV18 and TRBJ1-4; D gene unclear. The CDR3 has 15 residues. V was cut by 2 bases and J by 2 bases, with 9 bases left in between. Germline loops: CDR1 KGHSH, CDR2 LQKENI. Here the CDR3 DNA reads TGTGCCAGCTCACCAGGCGGGATGACTAATGAAAAACTGTTTTTT. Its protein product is CASSPGGMTNEKLFF.

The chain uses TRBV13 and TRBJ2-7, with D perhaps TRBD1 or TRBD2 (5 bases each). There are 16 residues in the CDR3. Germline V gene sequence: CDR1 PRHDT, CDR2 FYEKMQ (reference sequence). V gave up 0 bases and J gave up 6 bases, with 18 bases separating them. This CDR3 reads CASSLGTIQGVGEQYF. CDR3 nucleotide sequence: TGTGCCAGCAGCTTAGGGACTATCCAGGGAGTGGGCGAGCAGTACTTC.

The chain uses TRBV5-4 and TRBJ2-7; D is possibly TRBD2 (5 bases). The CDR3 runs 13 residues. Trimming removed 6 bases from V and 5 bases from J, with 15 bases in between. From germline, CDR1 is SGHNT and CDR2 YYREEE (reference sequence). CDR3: CASTLLGSHEQYF. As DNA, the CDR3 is TGTGCCAGCACCTTATTAGGGAGCCACGAGCAGTACTTC. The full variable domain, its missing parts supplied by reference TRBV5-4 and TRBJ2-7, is ETGVTQSPTHLIKTRGQQVTLRCSSQSGHNTVSWYQQALGQGPQFIFQYYREEENGRGNFPPRFSGLQFPNYSSELNVNALELDDSALYLCASTLLGSHEQYFGPGTRLTVT.

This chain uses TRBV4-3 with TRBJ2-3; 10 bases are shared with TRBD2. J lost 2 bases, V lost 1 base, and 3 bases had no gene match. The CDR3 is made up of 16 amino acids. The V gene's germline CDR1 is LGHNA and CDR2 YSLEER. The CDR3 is CASSQGTSGFTDTQYF. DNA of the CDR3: TGCGCCAGCAGCCAAGGGACTAGCGGATTCACAGATACGCAGTATTTT.

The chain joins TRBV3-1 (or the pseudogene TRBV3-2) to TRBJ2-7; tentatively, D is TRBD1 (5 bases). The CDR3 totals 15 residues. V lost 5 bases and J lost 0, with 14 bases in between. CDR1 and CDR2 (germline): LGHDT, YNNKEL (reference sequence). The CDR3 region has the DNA TGTGCCAGCAGCTCCCTCAGGGCCAGCTCCTACGAGCAGTACTTC. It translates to CASSSLRASSYEQYF.